This T cell receptor beta chain was recovered during a study of T cells in Graves' hyperthyroidism and ophthalmopathy. Points from the study as a whole: The model made its ophthalmopathy prediction, and onset followed a median roughly 6.5 months later. Appearing also in blood were most of the thyroid clonotypes expanded above 0.001.

CDR1 is SQVTM and CDR2 is ANQGSEA in the germline V gene. This CDR3 spans 16 amino acids. V gave up 2 bases and J gave up 5 bases, with 18 bases separating them. The investigators amplified TCR beta CDR3 regions from RNA transcripts. HTBI primers drove first-round RT-PCR of the TCR CDR3. TCRdb ran MiXCR on the multiplex PCR reads and lists one entry per CDR3 protein. This sample yields approximately 330,000 distinct CDR3 sequences, of which under 25% are seen a single time; around 45% belongs to the top ten. Researchers defined stable Graves' hyperthyroidism as no ophthalmopathy progression within 18 months. Clinicians diagnosed patients from clinical symptoms, serum thyroxine and TRAb, thyroid ultrasound and orbital computed tomography. This clonotype was recorded a few times. Its antigen remains unidentified.

The source is a woman between 50 and 59 years old with Graves' hyperthyroidism. The sequencing input was blood. V is TRBV29-1 and J is TRBJ1-4; unclear D gene. CDR3 protein: CSVEFDAGSLNEKLFF. DNA for the CDR3: TGCAGCGTTGAATTTGATGCCGGGAGTTTAAATGAAAAACTGTTTTTT.